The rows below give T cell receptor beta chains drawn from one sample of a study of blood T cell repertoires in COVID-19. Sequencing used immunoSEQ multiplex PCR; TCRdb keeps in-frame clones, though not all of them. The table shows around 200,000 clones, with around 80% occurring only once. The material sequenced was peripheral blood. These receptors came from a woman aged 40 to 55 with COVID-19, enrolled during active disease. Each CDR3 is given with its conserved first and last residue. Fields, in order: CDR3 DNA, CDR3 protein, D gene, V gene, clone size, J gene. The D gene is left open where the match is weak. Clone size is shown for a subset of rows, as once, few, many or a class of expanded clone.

TGTGCCAGCAGCGCGGACAGGGGGGCCTACGAGCAGTACTTC CASSADRGAYEQYF TRBD1 TRBV9 . TRBJ2-7
TGTGCCAGCCCTAAACCCGGGACAGGGGTCACCCCATCACGGAACACTGAAGCTTTCTTT CASPKPGTGVTPSRNTEAFF TRBD1 TRBV2 . TRBJ1-1
TGTGCCAGCATGCACAGGGCGGGTGGCTACACCTTC CASMHRAGGYTF . TRBV27 . TRBJ1-2
TGTGCCATCTGGCCGGGAGTAACGGCTAATGGCTACACCTTC CAIWPGVTANGYTF . TRBV10-3 . TRBJ1-2
TGCGCCAGCAGCCAAGATCGCCGGGGGGGCACTGAAGCTTTCTTT CASSQDRRGGTEAFF . TRBV4-1 . TRBJ1-1
TGTGCCAGCAGCTGGCCCGCCTCGACAGAGCAGTACTTC CASSWPASTEQYF . TRBV5-4 . TRBJ2-7
TGCAGCGTTGGAGGGGGGGGCGTTTTAGCCAAAAACATTCAGTACTTC CSVGGGGVLAKNIQYF . TRBV29-1 . TRBJ2-4
TGTGCCAGCAGCCAAGCAACAGGGGGCGCTGGCTACACCTTC CASSQATGGAGYTF TRBD1 TRBV14 . TRBJ1-2
TGTGCCAGAGAAGGGGACAAGGGTGAAGCTTTCTTT CAREGDKGEAFF . TRBV2 . TRBJ1-1
TGTGCCAGCAGGGAAGACAGGGGCAATCAGCCCCAGCATTTT CASREDRGNQPQHF TRBD1 TRBV2 . TRBJ1-5
TGTGCCCCCAGCTTGGGACTAGCGGACAATGAGCAGTTCTTC CAPSLGLADNEQFF TRBD2 TRBV7-9 . TRBJ2-1
TGTGCCAGCAGCCGCCGACTAGCGGACAACACCGGGGAGCTGTTTTTT CASSRRLADNTGELFF TRBD2 TRBV16 . TRBJ2-2
TGTGCCTCCTCTGGGACAACTGAGGCACCCCTCCACTTT CASSGTTEAPLHF . TRBV10-3 few TRBJ1-6
TGCGCCAGCAGCCAACAGGGGTCCGGGGAGCTGTTTTTT CASSQQGSGELFF . TRBV4-1 . TRBJ2-2
TGTGCCAGCAGCTCCTTGAGTTATAATTCACCCCTCCACTTT CASSSLSYNSPLHF . TRBV3-1/TRBV3-2 once TRBJ1-6
TGTGCCAGCAGTCGGGAGTTAGGTTCACCCCTCCACTTT CASSRELGSPLHF . TRBV12-3/TRBV12-4 . TRBJ1-6
TGCGCCAGCAGCGCGGACAGGGGGAGAAGTCTGGGTCAGCCCCAGCATTTT CASSADRGRSLGQPQHF TRBD1 TRBV5-1 . TRBJ1-5
TGTGCCAGCTCACCAGCTATGGACAGTATCTATGGCTACACCTTC CASSPAMDSIYGYTF . TRBV18 . TRBJ1-2
TGTGCCAGCAGTGTGAGGGGCACAGATACGCAGTATTTT CASSVRGTDTQYF . TRBV2 . TRBJ2-3
TGTGCCAGCAGCTTAACAGGGGGAAGGGAGCAGTACTTC CASSLTGGREQYF TRBD1 TRBV5-6 . TRBJ2-7
TGTGCCACCAGTGACCGATGGACAGGGTTTAGCAATCAGCCCCAGCATTTT CATSDRWTGFSNQPQHF TRBD1 TRBV24-1 few TRBJ1-5
TGTGCCAGTAGTATAGATTTGAGGGGGTTGGAAGCTTTCTTT CASSIDLRGLEAFF . TRBV19 few TRBJ1-1
TGTGCCAGCAGCGTAGAAGGGGTAGGGAATTCACCCCTCCACTTT CASSVEGVGNSPLHF . TRBV9 . TRBJ1-6
TGTGCCAGCACCTGGAGGGCAGGAGGCTCTGGGGCCAACGTCCTGACTTTC CASTWRAGGSGANVLTF . TRBV28 . TRBJ2-6
TGCAGCGCCAATTGGGACAGTTTAAATGAAGCTTTCTTT CSANWDSLNEAFF TRBD1 TRBV29-1 . TRBJ1-1
TGTGCCAGCAGCTTAGAGGATCTGGGGGCAGGGGGCCCTGTGCGGCAGCCCCAGCATTTT CASSLEDLGAGGPVRQPQHF TRBD1 TRBV11-3 . TRBJ1-5
TGTGCCATCAGGGGACTAGCGGGTTCCTACGAGCAGTACTTC CAIRGLAGSYEQYF TRBD2 TRBV10-3 . TRBJ2-7
TGTGCCAGCAGTCGGACAGGGGGCGCAGGAGCCACTGGAAACACCATATATTTT CASSRTGGAGATGNTIYF TRBD1 TRBV6-6 . TRBJ1-3
TGTGCCAGCAGCGGAGGGCCCCACGGTCTTAGGAATGAGCAGTTCTTC CASSGGPHGLRNEQFF . TRBV9 . TRBJ2-1
TGTGCCAGTAGGAAGGACAGGGGGAGTTACGAGCAGTACTTC CASRKDRGSYEQYF TRBD1 TRBV19 . TRBJ2-7